Listed here are 25 T cell receptor beta chains from one sample, sequenced in a study of preoperative IRX-2 immunotherapy in early breast cancer. Treatment given: preoperative locoregional IRX-2 cytokine immunotherapy. Assay used: immunoSEQ multiplex PCR; TCRdb lists only in-frame clones, some missing. Among 35,000 to 45,000 clones listed, 77% were seen once. The starting material was tumor tissue, obtained after IRX-2 immunotherapy. These receptors were obtained from a human donor with breast cancer.

This clone was counted a single time. The chain combines TRBV23-1 with TRBJ2-1, with 11 positions matching TRBD2. TRBV23-1 is recorded as an ORF, its role being uncertain. The CDR3 spans 16 residues. Unmatched junction bases numbered 13, after V lost 6 bases and J lost 9 bases. The CDR3 DNA follows: TGCGCCAGCAGCTTACGGACTAGCGGGTCGGGAAGTGAGCAGTTCTTC. This codes for CASSLRTSGSGSEQFF.

This clone was seen more than once but under ten times. This chain links TRBV29-1 with TRBJ1-2; the D is unclear. The CDR3 length is 12 residues. V lost 5 bases, J lost 4 bases, and 11 bases lay in between. Per the germline V gene, CDR1 is SQVTM and CDR2 is ANQGSEA. CDR3 region: CSVKGHGYGYTF. The DNA for the CDR3 is TGCAGCGTTAAGGGTCACGGCTATGGCTACACCTTC.

CDR3 sequence: CASSLWSSGGIQETQYF. The DNA of the CDR3 is TGTGCCAGCAGTTTATGGTCCAGCGGGGGTATCCAAGAGACCCAGTACTTC. V and J are TRBV28 and TRBJ2-5; 8 bases map to TRBD2. CDR1 is MDHEN and CDR2 is SYDVKM in the germline V gene. There are 17 residues in the CDR3. The V segment lost 0 bases and the J segment 1 base; nucleotides outside the gene matches: 7.

The rearrangement uses TRBV25-1 and TRBJ1-1; D uncertain. The CDR3 spans 14 residues. The ends were cut back, 0 bases at V and 4 bases at J, with 9 bases in the middle. Germline values: CDR1 MGHDK, CDR2 SYGVNS. For the CDR3, the DNA is TGTGCCAGCAGTGAATATTCCGGGAGCACTGAAGCTTTCTTT. Its protein is CASSEYSGSTEAFF.

This clone showed up just once. V usage is TRBV7-6 and J usage is TRBJ2-6; a possible D gene is TRBD2 (6 bases). Trimming removed 3 bases at V and 2 bases at J, with 8 bases between. CDR1 SGHVS and CDR2 FNYEAQ come from the germline V gene. The CDR3 consists of 15 residues. CDR3 residues: CASSLEGTGANVLTF. The CDR3 DNA is TGTGCCAGCAGCTTGGAGGGCACTGGGGCCAACGTCCTGACTTTC.

The chain has TRBV28 and TRBJ1-5; D is undetermined. The CDR3 length is 12 residues. Between the trimmed V and J ends, which lost 6 bases and 4 bases, there was a span of 7 bases. Germline V gene sequence: CDR1 MDHEN, CDR2 SYDVKM. The CDR3 sequence is CASSHPNQPQHF. CDR3 in DNA: TGTGCCAGCAGCCACCCGAATCAGCCCCAGCATTTT.

V and J are TRBV25-1 and TRBJ2-1; TRBD2 aligns across 16 bases. Germline V gene lookup returns CDR1 MGHDK and CDR2 SYGVNS. The length of the CDR3 is 14 residues. Trimming at V came to 7 bases and at J to 9 bases, leaving 3 bases not matched to a gene. Here the CDR3 DNA reads TGTGCCAGCACGGGACTAGCGGGAGGGGGTGAGCAGTTCTTC. Translation gives CASTGLAGGGEQFF.

This chain uses TRBV12-5 with TRBJ2-2; TRBD1 might be the D (6 bases). The CDR3 has 15 residues. Germline CDR1 is LGHNT and CDR2 is FRNRAP. V lost 7 bases and J lost 6, with 18 bases in between. CDR3 amino acids: CASVAGGGMAGELFF. The CDR3, as DNA: TGTGCTAGTGTCGCCGGTGGGGGCATGGCCGGGGAGCTGTTTTTT.

The chain is built from TRBV28 and TRBJ1-1; no clear D gene. The CDR3 is 13 residues long. Trimming took off 5 bases at V and 6 bases at J, with 13 bases between the two ends. Germline assignment: CDR1 MDHEN and CDR2 SYDVKM. This chain's CDR3 is CASSPLTPPEAFF. The CDR3 bases are TGTGCCAGCAGTCCCCTGACACCGCCTGAAGCTTTCTTT.

This clone came up once. This chain joins TRBV5-1 and TRBJ2-7, with D possibly called TRBD1 or TRBD2 (5 bases each). CDR3 length: 14 amino acids. V lost 0 bases and J lost 6, with 13 bases in between. CDR1 and CDR2 (germline): SGHRS, YFSETQ. The CDR3 protein is CASSLEGRPSEQYF. DNA for the CDR3: TGCGCCAGCAGCTTGGAGGGACGACCCTCCGAGCAGTACTTC. Using reference TRBV5-1 and TRBJ2-7 for the parts outside the CDR3, the full variable domain is KAGVTQTPRYLIKTRGQQVTLSCSPISGHRSVSWYQQTPGQGLQFLFEYFSETQRNKGNFPGRFSGRQFSNSRSEMNVSTLELGDSALYLCASSLEGRPSEQYFGPGTRLTVT.

This rearrangement joins TRBV10-2 to TRBJ2-2, with 13 nucleotides matching TRBD2. V lost 7 bases, J lost 5 bases, and 7 bases stayed unmatched. The CDR3 has 16 residues. Germline V lookup: CDR1 WSHSY, CDR2 SAAADI. CDR3 protein: CASKRTSGSRTGELFF. The CDR3, as DNA: TGCGCCAGCAAGCGGACTAGCGGGAGCCGGACCGGGGAGCTGTTTTTT.

This rearrangement joins TRBV5-1 to TRBJ1-2; 7 bases map to TRBD1. CDR3 length: 14 residues. Looked up from germline, CDR1 is SGHRS and CDR2 is YFSETQ. The V gene end was trimmed by 0 bases and the J gene end by 8 bases; junction bases not matched to a gene: 7. The CDR3 sequence: CASSLGQGQRGYTF. CDR3 bases: TGCGCCAGCAGCTTGGGACAGGGCCAAAGAGGCTACACCTTC.

This chain joins TRBV18 and TRBJ2-2, with a weak D call TRBD1 (5 bases). CDR3 size: 16 residues. The germline V gene has CDR1 KGHSH and CDR2 LQKENI. The ends were cut back, 0 bases at V and 4 bases at J, with 12 bases in the middle. In nucleotides, the CDR3 is TGTGCCAGCTCACCACCGGCCCAGGGTGGCACCGGGGAGCTGTTTTTT. It translates to CASSPPAQGGTGELFF.

This chain uses TRBV7-4 with TRBJ2-3; perhaps D is TRBD1 or TRBD2 (6 bases each). The germline gives CDR1 SGHVT, CDR2 SQSDAQ. Trimming stripped 7 bases from V and 2 bases from J, with 13 bases between. This CDR3 is 14 amino acids long. CDR3 nucleotides: TGTGCCAGCAACCTCGGGGGACACACAGATACGCAGTATTTT. Residues: CASNLGGHTDTQYF.

The J gene is TRBJ2-7, the V gene TRBV18, with 8 bases lining up with TRBD1. The V gene end was trimmed by 8 bases and the J gene end by 2 bases; junction bases not matched to a gene: 14. From germline, CDR1 is KGHSH and CDR2 LQKENI. The CDR3 runs 16 residues. The CDR3 DNA sequence: TGTGCCAGCCGCGCGAACGAGAGACAGGGGCCCTACGAGCAGTACTTC. Encoded protein: CASRANERQGPYEQYF.

The chain links TRBV11-3 to TRBJ2-1; 11 nucleotides align to TRBD2. Trimming at V came to 3 bases and at J to 3 bases, leaving 10 bases not matched to a gene. Germline V CDR1 and CDR2: SGHNT, YENEEA. The length of the CDR3 is 18 residues. The DNA for the CDR3 is TGTGCCAGCAGCTTTCGGAGTCTAGCGGGGGGCAGCTACAATGAGCAGTTCTTC. It codes for CASSFRSLAGGSYNEQFF.

This rearrangement joins TRBV5-1 to TRBJ2-5; 12 bases fit TRBD2. V dropped 0 bases and J dropped 0; count of bases not matched to a gene: 6. In germline, CDR1 is SGHRS, CDR2 YFSETQ. The CDR3 spans 18 residues. CDR3 nucleotides: TGCGCCAGCAGCTTGGCCGGGCTAGCGGGGGGGTACCAAGAGACCCAGTACTTC. This encodes CASSLAGLAGGYQETQYF.

This clone came up a few times. J is TRBJ1-6 and V is TRBV6-8; maybe TRBD1 (6 bases). Per germline, CDR1 MNHGY and CDR2 SAAAGT. The germline V and J ends were trimmed by 4 bases and 8 bases, with 12 bases remaining between them. This CDR3 is 14 amino acids long. The CDR3 sequence: CASSFTSGDSPLHF. The CDR3 DNA reads as TGTGCCAGCAGTTTTACCTCAGGGGATTCACCCCTCCACTTT.

In its sample, this clone was seen a few times. This sequence joins TRBV11-3 and TRBJ2-5, with TRBD2 matching 9 bases. V shed 4 bases, J shed 4 bases, and the junction held 16 bases outside the gene matches. CDR1 SGHNT and CDR2 YENEEA come from the germline V gene. CDR3 length equals 18 residues. DNA of the CDR3: TGTGCCAGCAGCTCTTTTCGACCCCGGATTAGCGGGAGAGAGACCCAGTACTTC. The encoded protein is CASSSFRPRISGRETQYF.

This clone has a handful of counts. The chain couples TRBV11-3 to TRBJ1-4; D is unresolved. The CDR3 runs to 14 residues. The germline gives CDR1 SGHNT, CDR2 YENEEA. V lost 3 bases to trimming and J lost 3 bases, with 8 bases between them. The CDR3, as DNA: TGTGCCAGCAGCTTGGAAGGATCTAATGAAAAACTGTTTTTT. The encoded protein is CASSLEGSNEKLFF.

The chain carries TRBV5-1 and TRBJ2-2, with a possible D match to TRBD2 (6 bases). The CDR3 is 15 amino acids. V was pared by 2 bases and J by 5 bases, with 13 bases between. Germline values: CDR1 SGHRS, CDR2 YFSETQ. CDR3 in DNA: TGCGCCAGCAGCTTCGTCGGGAGTGGAACCGGGGAGCTGTTTTTT. This codes for CASSFVGSGTGELFF.

V gene TRBV18 combines with J gene TRBJ1-1; D not resolved. This CDR3 has 16 amino acids. Germline CDR1 KGHSH, CDR2 LQKENI. With 0 bases removed from V and 0 bases from J, the gap between germline ends came to 11 bases. CDR3 loop: CASSPPTPTLNTEAFF. The CDR3 DNA is TGTGCCAGCTCACCACCGACACCTACCTTGAACACTGAAGCTTTCTTT.

The rearrangement joins TRBV19 to TRBJ1-4; unclear D gene. Germline loops: CDR1 LNHDA, CDR2 SQIVND (reference sequence). The CDR3 totals 13 residues. Trimming removed 6 bases at V and 7 bases at J, with 12 bases between. The CDR3 DNA is TGTGCCAGTAGAGACACTTGGACTGAAAAACTGTTTTTT. Translated: CASRDTWTEKLFF.

The chain employs TRBV7-7 and TRBJ2-5; 9 positions agree with TRBD1. The CDR3 covers 15 residues. Germline V gives CDR1 SSHAT, CDR2 FNYEAQ (reference sequence). The junction had 8 bases not matched to a gene; V was cut back by 5 bases and J by 4 bases. The CDR3 reads CASSPGQGSTETQYF. CDR3 coding DNA: TGTGCCAGCAGCCCGGGACAGGGCTCCACAGAGACCCAGTACTTC.

V is TRBV9 and J is TRBJ1-6, with 7 nucleotides matching TRBD1. Germline V gene data show CDR1 as SGDLS and CDR2 as YYNGEE. CDR3 length: 15 amino acids. V trimming: 3 bases; J trimming: 10 bases; junction bases outside the gene matches: 10. The CDR3 loop reads CASSAQDRSGSPLHF. CDR3 nucleotides: TGTGCCAGCAGCGCCCAGGACAGGTCCGGATCACCCCTCCACTTT. Based on the CDR3 plus reference TRBV9 and TRBJ1-6, the full variable domain is DSGVTQTPKHLITATGQRVTLRCSPRSGDLSVYWYQQSLDQGLQFLIQYYNGEERAKGNILERFSAQQFPDLHSELNLSSLELGDSALYFCASSAQDRSGSPLHFGNGTRLTVT.